These 2 T cell receptor beta chains were all obtained from the same sample, sequenced in a study of control samples from healthy donors and cancer patients. Assay: immunoSEQ multiplex PCR; the TCRdb copy retains only in-frame clones and omits some. Of some 120,000 clones listed, 80% to 90% are singletons. Sequencing was performed on PBMCs. These TCRs come from a woman between 45 and 60 years old with colorectal cancer.

This chain uses TRBV30 with TRBJ2-7; a weak D match, TRBD2 (5 bases). This CDR3 contains 13 residues. Trimming shortened V by 7 bases and J by 5 bases, and 18 bases separated the two germline ends. The germline V gene has CDR1 GTSNPN and CDR2 SVGIG (reference sequence). The CDR3 spells CASEGPNQHEQYF. CDR3 in DNA: TGTGCCTCCGAGGGCCCCAATCAACACGAGCAGTACTTC.

This chain uses TRBV13 with TRBJ2-3; no clear D gene. This CDR3 spans 15 amino acids. Germline CDR1 and CDR2: PRHDT and FYEKMQ (reference sequence). Trimming stripped 4 bases from V and 0 bases from J, with 11 bases between. The CDR3 loop reads CASSSGGQSTDTQYF. Written as DNA, the CDR3 is TGTGCCAGCAGCTCAGGCGGCCAGAGCACAGATACGCAGTATTTT.